This T cell receptor (beta chain) was found in a study of cytomegalovirus exposure and HLA in healthy donors. CDR3 length: 15 amino acids. V was shortened by 4 bases and J by 5 bases, with 17 bases between the two germline ends. Looked up from germline, CDR1 is SGHVS and CDR2 is FNYEAQ. PCR used 60 Vbeta primers and 13 Jbeta primers. Here immunoSEQ multiplex PCR was the method, and the copy in TCRdb shows in-frame clones only, minus some. The sample table includes about 120,000 clones. This sequence originates from a man between 18 and 35 years old in good health and CMV-seronegative. This chain joins TRBV7-6 and TRBJ1-1, with D possibly being TRBD1 (5 bases). The sequencing input was PBMCs. The CDR3 loop is CASSSRGGSLTEAFF. For the CDR3, the DNA is TGTGCCAGCAGCTCCCGCGGGGGTAGTTTAACTGAAGCTTTCTTT.